This T cell receptor beta chain was profiled in a study of graft-versus-host responses after intestinal transplantation. Background on the study: Tacrolimus plus steroids were given to all recipients for roughly 3 years, preceded by anti-thymocyte globulin induction.

Using immunoSEQ multiplex PCR, the repertoire was profiled, and TCRdb retains in-frame clones only, with some absent. Of about 120,000 clones in the sample, approximately 92% were seen once. The study, taken as a whole, reports: Recipient marrow contained GvH clones, some of which appeared first in ileum or blood.

A word on this clone: The antigen is unknown. At one end, the junction sequence differs from germline, possibly due to a read error.

The CDR3 loop spans 15 amino acids. The germline gives CDR1 MNHEY, CDR2 SVGAGI. The TCR was taken from a human donor who received an intestinal transplant. The chain uses TRBV6-5 and TRBJ2-7; 10 bases agree with TRBD1. The material was unstimulated CD4+ T cells sorted from spleen or lymph node cells, obtained before intestinal transplant. CDR3 sequence reads: CASSFRTGGSYGQYF. In nucleotides, the CDR3 is TGTGCCAGCAGTTTCCGGACAGGGGGATCCTACGGGCAGTACTTC.